A selection of T cell receptor beta chains follows, all from one sample in a study of T cell repertoires in cytomegalovirus infection. One entry per CDR3 protein results from TCRdb running MiXCR on the reads. The sample yields about 890,000 distinct CDR3 sequences, under 40% seen once. These TCRs' antigens remain unknown. This sample comprised cultured CD8+ T cells from PBMCs, obtained from culture after CMV antigen stimulation. These receptors all stem from a human donor in good health (CMV status not recorded). Some clones in this sample may be carry-over from other donors' samples. The CDR3 runs from the conserved cysteine through the conserved F or W. D genes are given only for firm matches. Size tells how often a clone was seen (once, few, many) or the class of an expanded clone, and some rows leave it out.

abundance	len	v_gene	d_gene	j_gene	CDR3nt	CDR3aa
-	18	TRBV7-6	TRBD2	TRBJ2-7	TGTGCCAGCAGCTTACCCTCCGGACTAGCGGGGGACTCCTACGAGCAGTACTTC	CASSLPSGLAGDSYEQYF
-	14	TRBV2	-	TRBJ2-1	TGTGCCAGCAGTGAAGCCAGGGGGAGGAATGAGCAGTTCTTC	CASSEARGRNEQFF
-	17	TRBV2	-	TRBJ1-3	TGTGCCAGCAGTGAACGCTTGCGGCAAATCTCTGGAAACACCATATATTTT	CASSERLRQISGNTIYF
many	14	TRBV7-8	TRBD1	TRBJ1-3	TGTGCCAGCAGGGCGACAGGGGCTGGAAACACCATATATTTT	CASRATGAGNTIYF
few	18	TRBV10-3	-	TRBJ2-1	TGTGCCATCAGTGAGTTCCGGGGGGCCCGCGTAACCTACAATGAGCAGTTCTTC	CAISEFRGARVTYNEQFF
-	14	TRBV6-5	TRBD1	TRBJ1-1	TGTGCCAGCCGGAACCACAGGGGTGGGACTGAAGCTTTCTTT	CASRNHRGGTEAFF
-	16	TRBV11-2	-	TRBJ1-3	TGTGCCAGCATTATCAACCGGGAGACCTCTGGAAACACCATATATTTT	CASIINRETSGNTIYF
-	16	TRBV6-1	-	TRBJ1-5	TGTGCCAGCAGTGAAAGGGAAGGGGGGGGGGGTCAGCCCCAGCATTTT	CASSEREGGGGQPQHF
-	14	TRBV2	TRBD1	TRBJ1-5	TGTGCCAGCAGTGGACAGGGGCGAAGTCAGCCCCAGCATTTT	CASSGQGRSQPQHF
few	19	TRBV4-2	TRBD2	TRBJ2-3	TGTGCCAGCAGCCAAGAAGGGTCAGGGAGCGGGGGGGCGACAGATACGCAGTATTTT	CASSQEGSGSGGATDTQYF
-	14	TRBV7-9	-	TRBJ2-2	TGTGTCAGCAGCTTCACAGGGTCCGGCGGGGAGCTGTTTTTT	CVSSFTGSGGELFF
once	15	TRBV6-6	-	TRBJ1-1	TGTGCCAGCAGTTACCTGGGGTCGGGGAACACTGAAGCTTTCTTT	CASSYLGSGNTEAFF
few	13	TRBV6-1	-	TRBJ2-5	TGTGCCACTTCTAAGGAGCTGAAAGAGACCCAGTACTTC	CATSKELKETQYF
-	15	TRBV7-9	-	TRBJ2-1	TGTGCCAGCAGTGCCAGGGGAACTTTTTCCAATGAGCAGTTCTTC	CASSARGTFSNEQFF
many	15	TRBV7-8	-	TRBJ2-1	TGTGCCAGCAGCTTAGTACAGGGTTTGGGCCATGAGCAGTTCTTC	CASSLVQGLGHEQFF
-	15	TRBV6-5	-	TRBJ2-1	TGTGCCAGCAGTTACTCAGGGGGGCGCGGGCATGAGCAGTTCTTC	CASSYSGGRGHEQFF
-	15	TRBV20-1	-	TRBJ2-3	TGCAGTGCTATTACCCTCTCCGGGACGACAGATACGCAGTATTTT	CSAITLSGTTDTQYF
few	15	TRBV12-3/TRBV12-4	-	TRBJ2-3	TGTGCCAGCAGTTTCGGACCTCCTGGTGGAGATACGCAGTATTTT	CASSFGPPGGDTQYF